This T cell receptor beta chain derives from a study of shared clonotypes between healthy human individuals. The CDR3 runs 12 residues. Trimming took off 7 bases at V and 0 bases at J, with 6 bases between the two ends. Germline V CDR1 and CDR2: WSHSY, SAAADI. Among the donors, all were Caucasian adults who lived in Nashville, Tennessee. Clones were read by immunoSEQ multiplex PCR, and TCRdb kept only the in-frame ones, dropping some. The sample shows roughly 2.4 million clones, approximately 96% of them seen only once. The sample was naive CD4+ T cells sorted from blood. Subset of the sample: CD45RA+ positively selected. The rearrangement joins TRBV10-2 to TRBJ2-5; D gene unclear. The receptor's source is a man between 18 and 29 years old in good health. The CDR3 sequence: CASTSNQETQYF. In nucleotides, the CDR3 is TGCGCCAGCACGAGCAACCAAGAGACCCAGTACTTC.